Listed below are T cell receptor beta chains from one sample, sequenced in a study of cytomegalovirus exposure and HLA in healthy donors. Data came from immunoSEQ multiplex PCR; TCRdb stores just in-frame clones and leaves some out. The sample has some 160,000 clones; around 80% are singletons. The sequenced sample consisted of PBMCs. Receptor source: a male donor in good health and CMV-seronegative. Each CDR3 is given with its conserved first and last residue. A D gene is named only where the DNA matches it firmly. Expanded clones are given a class, and other clones once, few, many or no size at all.

D gene,J gene,V gene,clone size,CDR3 length,CDR3 DNA,CDR3 protein
TRBD2,TRBJ2-1,TRBV4-2,-,16,TGTGCCAGCAGCCAAGGGACTAGCGCCTCCTACAATGAGCAGTTCTTC,CASSQGTSASYNEQFF
-,TRBJ2-1,TRBV28,-,11,TGTGCCACCATGAGGACAGCCGAGCAGTTCTTC,CATMRTAEQFF
-,TRBJ1-1,TRBV30,-,13,TGTGCCTGGAGTACAGGGTCGGACACTGAAGCTTTCTTT,CAWSTGSDTEAFF
TRBD1,TRBJ1-1,TRBV6-5,-,15,TGTGCCAGCAGTTCCCCGGGACAGGGTGGGACTGAAGCTTTCTTT,CASSSPGQGGTEAFF
-,TRBJ1-2,TRBV28,-,13,TGTGCCAGCAGTTTAGTAGGGGGCTATGGCTACACCTTC,CASSLVGGYGYTF
-,TRBJ1-3,TRBV9,-,15,TGTGCCAGCAGCCCCCCGGGGGTCTCTGGAAACACCATATATTTT,CASSPPGVSGNTIYF
TRBD2,TRBJ2-3,TRBV2,-,15,TGTGCCAGCAGTGAATGGGCTAGCGGGGGGAATACGCAGTATTTT,CASSEWASGGNTQYF
-,TRBJ2-7,TRBV2,once,16,TGTGCCAGCAGTGAAAGTTTAGGCGACCTGGAGTACGAGCAGTACTTC,CASSESLGDLEYEQYF
TRBD1,TRBJ1-1,TRBV4-2,few,19,TGTGCCAGCAGCCAGCCCCGCTCGGGACAGGGGGCCGCGAACACTGAAGCTTTCTTT,CASSQPRSGQGAANTEAFF
-,TRBJ1-2,TRBV6-1,-,13,TGTGCCAGCAGGACAGCCACCGCCAATGGCTACACCTTC,CASRTATANGYTF
-,TRBJ1-2,TRBV9,-,13,TGTGCCAGCACCCCCGGCGGGGCGGGGGGCTACACCTTC,CASTPGGAGGYTF
-,TRBJ1-1,TRBV28,-,13,TGTGCCAGCAGGGAGACAGTGAACACTGAAGCTTTCTTT,CASRETVNTEAFF
TRBD1,TRBJ1-2,TRBV28,-,15,TGTGCCAGCGTGGCAGGGGGTATCTTTAACTATGGCTACACCTTC,CASVAGGIFNYGYTF
TRBD1,TRBJ1-2,TRBV7-9,-,15,TGTGCCAGCAGCCAAGGACAGGGGGCCCCCTCTGGCTACACCTTC,CASSQGQGAPSGYTF
TRBD1,TRBJ2-4,TRBV4-1,-,14,TGCGCCAGCAGCCAAGGACCGGGACAGGAAATTCAGTACTTC,CASSQGPGQEIQYF
TRBD2,TRBJ2-1,TRBV19,-,14,TGTGCCAGTAGTATAAGCGGGAGTAACGATGAGCAGTTCTTC,CASSISGSNDEQFF
-,TRBJ2-1,TRBV11-2,once,17,TGTGCCAGCAGCTTAGGGGGGGCGGGGGCGGGTTACAATGAGCAGTTCTTC,CASSLGGAGAGYNEQFF
TRBD2,TRBJ2-3,TRBV5-1,-,16,TGCGCCAGCAGCTCCGGACTAGCGGGGCCCACAGATACGCAGTATTTT,CASSSGLAGPTDTQYF
TRBD1,TRBJ1-5,TRBV28,-,15,TGTGCCAGCAACCCCGGGACAGGGGTCAATCAGCCCCAGCATTTT,CASNPGTGVNQPQHF